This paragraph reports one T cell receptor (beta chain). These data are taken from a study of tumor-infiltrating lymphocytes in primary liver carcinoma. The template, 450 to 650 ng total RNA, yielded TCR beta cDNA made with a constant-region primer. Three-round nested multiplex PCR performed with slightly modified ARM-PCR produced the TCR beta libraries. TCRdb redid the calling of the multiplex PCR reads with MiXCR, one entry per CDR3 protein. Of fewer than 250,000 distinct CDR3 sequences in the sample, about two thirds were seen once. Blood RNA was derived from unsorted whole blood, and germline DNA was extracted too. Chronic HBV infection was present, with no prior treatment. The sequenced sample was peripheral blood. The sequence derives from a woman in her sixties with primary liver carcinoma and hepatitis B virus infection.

The CDR3 reads CASSLEATSSYEQYF. The CDR3 DNA sequence: TGCGCCAGCAGCTTGGAGGCTACGAGCTCCTACGAGCAGTACTTC. The chain combines TRBV5-1 with TRBJ2-7; D is unclear. Germline CDR1 SGHRS, CDR2 YFSETQ. V lost 0 bases and J lost 0, with 10 bases in between. The CDR3 is made up of 15 amino acids.